This T cell receptor (beta chain) was found in a study of OX40 agonist ivuxolimab in advanced cancers. CDR3 size: 11 residues. V was shortened by 2 bases and J by 4 bases, with 4 bases between the two germline ends. Germline V gene data show CDR1 as GTSNPN and CDR2 as SVGIG (reference sequence). Assay: immunoSEQ multiplex PCR; the TCRdb copy retains only in-frame clones and omits some. The data show some 77,000 clones, 85% seen once. With baseline, cycle 4 day 1, and cycle 7 day 1 as timepoints, blood was sampled. This rearrangement joins TRBV30 to TRBJ2-3; D is unclear. The sequence was obtained from an adult with an advanced solid tumor such as melanoma, head and neck, liver or kidney cancer. Sequenced material: CD4+ or CD8+ T cells sorted from blood, taken in a trial of the OX40 agonist ivuxolimab. CDR3 sequence reads: CAWSLADTQYF. In nucleotides, the CDR3 is TGTGCCTGGAGTTTGGCAGATACGCAGTATTTT. Full variable domain (outside the CDR3, taken from reference TRBV30 and TRBJ2-3): SQTIHQWPATLVQPVGSPLSLECTVEGTSNPNLYWYRQAAGRGLQLLFYSVGIGQISSEVPQNLSASRPQDRQFILSSKKLLLSDSGFYLCAWSLADTQYFGPGTRLTVL.